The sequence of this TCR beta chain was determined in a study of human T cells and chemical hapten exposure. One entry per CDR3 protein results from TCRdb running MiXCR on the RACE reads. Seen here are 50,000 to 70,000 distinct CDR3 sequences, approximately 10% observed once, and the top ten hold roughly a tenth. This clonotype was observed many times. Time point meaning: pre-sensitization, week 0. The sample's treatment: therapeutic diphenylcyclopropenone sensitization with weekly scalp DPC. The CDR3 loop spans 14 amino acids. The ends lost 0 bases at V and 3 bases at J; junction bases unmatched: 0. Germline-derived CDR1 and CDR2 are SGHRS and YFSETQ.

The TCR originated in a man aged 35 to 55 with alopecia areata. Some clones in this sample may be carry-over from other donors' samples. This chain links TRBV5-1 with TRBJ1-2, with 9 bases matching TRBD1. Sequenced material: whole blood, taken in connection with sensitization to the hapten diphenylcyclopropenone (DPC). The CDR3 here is CASSLGQGDYGYTF. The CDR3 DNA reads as TGCGCCAGCAGCTTGGGACAGGGGGACTATGGCTACACCTTC.